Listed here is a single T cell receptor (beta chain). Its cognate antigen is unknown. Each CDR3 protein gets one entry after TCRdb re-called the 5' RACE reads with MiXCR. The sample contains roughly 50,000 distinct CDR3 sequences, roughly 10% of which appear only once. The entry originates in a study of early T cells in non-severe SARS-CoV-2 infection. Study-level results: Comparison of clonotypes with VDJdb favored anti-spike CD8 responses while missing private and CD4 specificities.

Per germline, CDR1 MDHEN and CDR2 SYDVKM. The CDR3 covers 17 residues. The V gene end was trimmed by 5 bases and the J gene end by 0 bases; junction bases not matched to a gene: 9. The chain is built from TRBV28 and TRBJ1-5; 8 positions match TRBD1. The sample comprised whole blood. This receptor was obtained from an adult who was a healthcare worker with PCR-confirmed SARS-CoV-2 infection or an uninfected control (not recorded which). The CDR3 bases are TGTGCCAGCAGTCAAGGGACAGGAGGTTATAGCAATCAGCCCCAGCATTTT. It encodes CASSQGTGGYSNQPQHF. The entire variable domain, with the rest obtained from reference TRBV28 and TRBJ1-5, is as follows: DVKVTQSSRYLVKRTGEKVFLECVQDMDHENMFWYRQDPGLGLRLIYFSYDVKMKEKGDIPEGYSVSREKKERFSLILESASTNQTSMYLCASSQGTGGYSNQPQHFGDGTRLSIL.